This T cell receptor (beta chain) derives from a study of control samples from healthy donors and cancer patients. Germline V lookup: CDR1 SGHNT, CDR2 YYREEE (reference sequence). The V and J ends lost 3 bases and 7 bases, in that order; junction bases with no gene match: 4. This CDR3 contains 15 residues. The assay was immunoSEQ multiplex PCR, and TCRdb's table has in-frame clones only and misses some. The sample consists of 200,000 to 250,000 clones, around 94% of them appearing once. Sample: blood. This clonotype originated in a man aged 50-60 years in good health. The chain is built from TRBV5-4 and TRBJ1-6; 10 positions match TRBD1. DNA of the CDR3: TGTGCCAGCAGCTGGGGGACAGGGGTGAATTCACCCCTCCACTTT. It encodes CASSWGTGVNSPLHF. Full variable domain (missing parts from reference TRBV5-4 and TRBJ1-6): ETGVTQSPTHLIKTRGQQVTLRCSSQSGHNTVSWYQQALGQGPQFIFQYYREEENGRGNFPPRFSGLQFPNYSSELNVNALELDDSALYLCASSWGTGVNSPLHFGNGTRLTVT.